These 4 T cell receptor beta chains share one sample of origin, sequenced in a study of spatial heterogeneity in lung cancer. A single record per CDR3 protein comes from TCRdb applying MiXCR to the 5' RACE reads. The sample has tens of thousands of distinct CDR3 sequences, about 5.9% seen once. Documented time point: sample taken at primary tumor resection. The specimen comprised PBMCs, sampled at surgery. Receptors originate from a female donor with early-stage non-small cell lung cancer.

The rearrangement links TRBV6-5 to TRBJ1-2, with D unclear. The CDR3 is made up of 14 amino acids. Trimming took off 5 bases at V and 3 bases at J, with 13 bases between the two ends. In germline, CDR1 is MNHEY, CDR2 SVGAGI. The CDR3 reads CASSERALDYGYTF. The CDR3 bases are TGTGCCAGCAGTGAAAGGGCATTGGACTATGGCTACACCTTC.

At least ten counts were recorded for this clonotype. The V gene is TRBV2, the J gene TRBJ2-7; 10 bases are a match to TRBD2. In germline, CDR1 is SNHLY, CDR2 FYNNEI. This CDR3 comprises 14 residues. With 5 bases clipped from V and 2 bases from J, the junction kept 3 bases outside the gene matches. The CDR3 sequence is CASSRLAGPYEQYF. DNA of the CDR3: TGTGCCAGCAGTCGACTAGCGGGTCCCTACGAGCAGTACTTC. The complete variable domain, with remaining parts taken from reference TRBV2 and TRBJ2-7, reads EPEVTQTPSHQVTQMGQEVILRCVPISNHLYFYWYRQILGQKVEFLVSFYNNEISEKSEIFDDQFSVERPDGSNFTLKIRSTKLEDSAMYFCASSRLAGPYEQYFGPGTRLTVT.

The chain carries TRBV6-5 and TRBJ2-5; D is unresolved. Germline loops: CDR1 MNHEY, CDR2 SVGAGI. V lost 8 bases, J lost 1 base, and 11 bases lay in between. The CDR3 runs 13 residues. The DNA for the CDR3 is TGTGCCAGCCGGCCGACGGCCCAAGAGACCCAGTACTTC. This translates into CASRPTAQETQYF.

The J gene is TRBJ1-1, the V gene TRBV3-1; tentatively, D is TRBD1 (6 bases). The V gene's germline CDR1 is LGHDT and CDR2 YNNKEL (reference sequence). The ends were cut back, 1 base at V and 11 bases at J, with 14 bases in the middle. The CDR3 extends over 13 amino acids. CDR3 loop: CASSQVQGVRAFF. CDR3 DNA: TGTGCCAGCAGCCAAGTACAGGGAGTAAGGGCTTTCTTT.